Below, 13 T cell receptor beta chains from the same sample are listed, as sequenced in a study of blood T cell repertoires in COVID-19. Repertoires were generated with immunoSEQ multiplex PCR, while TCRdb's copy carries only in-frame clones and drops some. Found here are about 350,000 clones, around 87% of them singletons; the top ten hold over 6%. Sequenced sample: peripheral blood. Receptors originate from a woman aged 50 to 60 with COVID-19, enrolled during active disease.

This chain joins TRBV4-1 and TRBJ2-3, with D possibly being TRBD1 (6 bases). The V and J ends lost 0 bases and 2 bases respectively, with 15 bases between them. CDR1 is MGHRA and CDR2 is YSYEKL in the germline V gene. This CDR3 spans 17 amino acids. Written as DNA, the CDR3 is TGCGCCAGCAGCCAAGAAACGTTACAGGGTGTCACAGATACGCAGTATTTT. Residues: CASSQETLQGVTDTQYF.

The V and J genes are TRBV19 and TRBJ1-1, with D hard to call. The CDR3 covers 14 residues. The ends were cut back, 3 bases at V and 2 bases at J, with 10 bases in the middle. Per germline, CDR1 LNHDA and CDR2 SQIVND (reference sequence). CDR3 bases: TGTGCCAGTAGTATCGGACTTATCAACACTGAAGCTTTCTTT. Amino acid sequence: CASSIGLINTEAFF.

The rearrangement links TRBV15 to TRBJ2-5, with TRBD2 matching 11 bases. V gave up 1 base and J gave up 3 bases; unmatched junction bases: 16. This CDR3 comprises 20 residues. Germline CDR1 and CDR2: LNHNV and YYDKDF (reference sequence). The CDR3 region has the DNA TGTGCCACCAGCAGAGTGGCACTAGCGGGAGCCGCGTTCTGGGAAGAGACCCAGTACTTC. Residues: CATSRVALAGAAFWEETQYF.

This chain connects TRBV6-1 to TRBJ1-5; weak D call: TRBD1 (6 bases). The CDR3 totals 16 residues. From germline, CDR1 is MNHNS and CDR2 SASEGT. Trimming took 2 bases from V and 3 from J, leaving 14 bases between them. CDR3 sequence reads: CASSEWSGVSNQPQHF. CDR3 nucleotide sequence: TGTGCCAGCAGTGAATGGTCAGGGGTATCCAATCAGCCCCAGCATTTT.

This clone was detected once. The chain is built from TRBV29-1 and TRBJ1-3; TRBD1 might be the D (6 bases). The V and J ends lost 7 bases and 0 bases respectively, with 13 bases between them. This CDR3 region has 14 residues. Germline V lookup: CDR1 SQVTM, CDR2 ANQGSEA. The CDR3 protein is CSATRDTSGNTIYF. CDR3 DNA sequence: TGCAGCGCAACTCGGGACACCTCTGGAAACACCATATATTTT.

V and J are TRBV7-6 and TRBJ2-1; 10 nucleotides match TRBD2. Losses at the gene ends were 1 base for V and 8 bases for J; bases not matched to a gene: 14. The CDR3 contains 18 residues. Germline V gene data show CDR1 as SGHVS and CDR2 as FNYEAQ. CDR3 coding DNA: TGTGCCAGCAGCTTAGGCTCTCTCTCTAGCGGGAGATTCGATGAGCAGTTCTTC. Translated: CASSLGSLSSGRFDEQFF.

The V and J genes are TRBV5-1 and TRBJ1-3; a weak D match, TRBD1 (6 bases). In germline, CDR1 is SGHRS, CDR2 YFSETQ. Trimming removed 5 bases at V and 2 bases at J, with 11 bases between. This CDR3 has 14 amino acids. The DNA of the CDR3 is TGCGCCAGCAGACCGAACAGGGCTGGAAACACCATATATTTT. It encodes CASRPNRAGNTIYF.

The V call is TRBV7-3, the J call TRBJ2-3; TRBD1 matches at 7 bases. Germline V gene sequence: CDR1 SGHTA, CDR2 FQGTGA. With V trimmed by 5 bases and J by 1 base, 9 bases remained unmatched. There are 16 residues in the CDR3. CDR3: CASSKRGQRGTDTQYF. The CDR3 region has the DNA TGTGCCAGCAGCAAAAGGGGACAGAGGGGCACAGATACGCAGTATTTT.

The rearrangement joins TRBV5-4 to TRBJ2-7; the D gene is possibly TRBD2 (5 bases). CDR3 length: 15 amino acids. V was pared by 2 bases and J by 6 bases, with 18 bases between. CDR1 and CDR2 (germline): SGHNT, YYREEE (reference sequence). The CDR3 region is CASSFSRERASEQYF. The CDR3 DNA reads TGTGCCAGCAGCTTTTCAAGGGAGAGGGCCTCCGAGCAGTACTTC.

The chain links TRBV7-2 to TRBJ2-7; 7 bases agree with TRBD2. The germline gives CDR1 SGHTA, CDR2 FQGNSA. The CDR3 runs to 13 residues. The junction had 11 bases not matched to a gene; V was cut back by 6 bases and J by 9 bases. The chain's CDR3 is CASSKGGTPGQYF. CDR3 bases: TGTGCCAGCAGTAAGGGAGGGACTCCGGGGCAGTACTTC.

The DNA of the CDR3 is TGTGCCAGCTCACTGCGGGAGCTCCAAGAGACCCAGTACTTC. This codes for CASSLRELQETQYF. The chain is built from TRBV18 and TRBJ2-5, with 7 bases that match TRBD2. Per germline, CDR1 KGHSH and CDR2 LQKENI. This CDR3 spans 14 amino acids. The V and J ends lost 4 bases and 1 base, in that order; junction bases with no gene match: 3.

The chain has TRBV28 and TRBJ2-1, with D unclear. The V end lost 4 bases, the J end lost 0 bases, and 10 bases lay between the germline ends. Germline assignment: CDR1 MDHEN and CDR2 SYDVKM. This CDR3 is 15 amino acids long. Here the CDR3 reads CASSSWASSYNEQFF. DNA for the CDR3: TGTGCCAGCAGTTCTTGGGCAAGCTCCTACAATGAGCAGTTCTTC.

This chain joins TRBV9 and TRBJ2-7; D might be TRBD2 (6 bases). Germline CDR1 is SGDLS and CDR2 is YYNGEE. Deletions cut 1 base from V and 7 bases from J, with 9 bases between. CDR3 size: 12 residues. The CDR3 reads CASSVRLGEQYF. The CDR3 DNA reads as TGTGCCAGCAGCGTAAGACTAGGAGAGCAGTACTTC.